These 18 T cell receptor beta chains were sequenced from one sample in a study of CD8 T cells in ankylosing spondylitis. Antigens for these TCRs are unknown. MiXCR, applied by TCRdb to the 5' RACE reads, yields one record per CDR3 protein. The sample gives about 330,000 distinct CDR3 sequences, approximately 8.2% of which show up once; more than 14% is in the top ten. Findings of the study overall: Seven to nine highly homologous variants made up a TCR beta motif that seemed to typify ankylosing spondylitis blood.

The sample was blood, either unsorted or a sorted T cell fraction (not recorded which). Every receptor here comes from a male donor with ankylosing spondylitis.

This clonotype has just a few counts. The gene calls are TRBV18 and TRBJ2-1; unclear D gene. Trimming removed 2 bases at V and 2 bases at J, with 13 bases between. The CDR3 extends over 16 amino acids. Germline CDR1 KGHSH, CDR2 LQKENI. DNA of the CDR3: TGTGCCAGCTCACCAGGGAACGGTGGGGCCTACAATGAGCAGTTCTTC. This translates into CASSPGNGGAYNEQFF. The whole variable domain, remainder taken from reference TRBV18 and TRBJ2-1, is NAGVMQNPRHLVRRRGQEARLRCSPMKGHSHVYWYRQLPEEGLKFMVYLQKENIIDESGMPKERFSAEFPKEGPSILRIQQVVRGDSAAYFCASSPGNGGAYNEQFFGPGTRLTVL.

The genes are TRBV24-1 and TRBJ2-2; no definite D call. The CDR3 is 15 residues long. V lost 7 bases and J lost 5, with 16 bases in between. CDR1 and CDR2 (germline): KGHDR, SFDVKD. CDR3 amino acids: CATSSAPSSTGELFF. For the CDR3, the DNA is TGTGCCACCAGCTCTGCGCCTAGTAGTACCGGGGAGCTGTTTTTT.

The V call is TRBV7-9, the J call TRBJ2-3; 7 bases map to TRBD1. The V and J ends lost 5 bases and 3 bases, in that order; junction bases with no gene match: 8. Germline values: CDR1 SEHNR, CDR2 FQNEAQ (reference sequence). This CDR3 is built from 15 residues. The CDR3 spells CASSPRGRPTDTQYF. CDR3 DNA: TGTGCCAGCAGCCCGAGGGGGCGGCCTACAGATACGCAGTATTTT.

This clonotype has just a few counts. Relative to the germline gene, one junction end is altered; a read error may explain this. The CDR3 here is CASSSQAGGPPYNEQLF. The CDR3 DNA reads TGTGCCAGCAGCTCGCAAGCGGGAGGGCCTCCCTACAATGAGCAGCTCTTC. This rearrangement joins TRBV7-2 to TRBJ2-1; TRBD2 agrees at 10 bases. CDR1 is SGHTA, CDR2 FQGNSA, per germline. The CDR3 loop spans 17 amino acids.

This clonotype was observed many times. The gene calls are TRBV6-5 and TRBJ2-1; tentatively, D is TRBD2 (5 bases). The V gene's germline CDR1 is MNHEY and CDR2 SVGAGI. The CDR3 length is 16 residues. V gave up 0 bases and J gave up 1 base, with 10 bases separating them. The CDR3 DNA reads TGTGCCAGCAGTTACTCATTGAGGAGGTCCTACAATGAGCAGTTCTTC. It specifies CASSYSLRRSYNEQFF.

This clonotype was detected only a few times. The chain is built from TRBV2 and TRBJ1-4; D not certain. V lost 7 bases and J lost 11, with 11 bases in between. Germline CDR1 is SNHLY and CDR2 is FYNNEI. The CDR3 spans 11 residues. DNA of the CDR3: TGTGCCAGCAAAGAGAGGACTAAACTGTTTTTT. Its protein product is CASKERTKLFF.

The CDR3 spells CASSYSRGSNTGELFF. The CDR3 coding sequence is TGTGCCAGCAGTTACTCTCGGGGTTCGAACACCGGGGAGCTGTTTTTT. The chain is built from TRBV6-5 and TRBJ2-2; D perhaps matches TRBD2 (5 bases). Per the germline V gene, CDR1 is MNHEY and CDR2 is SVGAGI. There are 16 residues in the CDR3. V lost 0 bases and J 0 bases, leaving 8 bases between the germline ends.

The chain couples TRBV29-1 to TRBJ2-3; the D gene is possibly TRBD2 (5 bases). Germline assignment: CDR1 SQVTM and CDR2 ANQGSEA. CDR3 length: 14 residues. V lost 4 bases to trimming and J lost 5 bases, with 16 bases between them. The CDR3 reads CSVATRLSRDTQYF. DNA of the CDR3: TGCAGCGTTGCTACTAGGTTATCTAGAGATACGCAGTATTTT.

This clonotype was found a few times. The chain couples TRBV5-1 to TRBJ2-1; 10 nucleotides agree with TRBD2. CDR1 and CDR2 (germline): SGHRS, YFSETQ. CDR3 size: 16 residues. The J segment lost 9 bases and the V segment lost 0 bases, leaving 9 bases of the junction unmatched. CDR3 amino acids: CASSLGLAGERGEQFF. The CDR3 coding sequence is TGCGCCAGCAGCTTGGGCCTAGCGGGAGAACGCGGTGAGCAGTTCTTC.

This clonotype was detected only a few times. The V gene is TRBV5-5, the J gene TRBJ2-6; TRBD1 aligns across 7 bases. The CDR3 consists of 16 residues. Germline V gene lookup returns CDR1 SGHKS and CDR2 YYEKEE (reference sequence). V dropped 4 bases and J dropped 1; count of bases not matched to a gene: 5. The CDR3 sequence is CASSPEQGSGANVLTF. The DNA of the CDR3 is TGTGCCAGCAGCCCAGAACAGGGGTCTGGGGCCAACGTCCTGACTTTC.

The chain employs TRBV6-2 or TRBV6-3 and TRBJ2-1; 8 positions match TRBD1. The V segment lost 2 bases and the J segment 7 bases; nucleotides outside the gene matches: 10. CDR3 length: 16 residues. Germline V gives CDR1 MNHEY, CDR2 SVGEGT. The CDR3 DNA follows: TGTGCCAGCAGTTACCAAAGGACAGGGCGGAAGAATGAGCAGTTCTTC. Amino acids: CASSYQRTGRKNEQFF.

This chain uses TRBV5-1 with TRBJ2-7, with 9 nucleotides matching TRBD2. Germline loops: CDR1 SGHRS, CDR2 YFSETQ. This CDR3 is 16 amino acids long. Trimming at V came to 0 bases and at J to 2 bases, leaving 6 bases not matched to a gene. The CDR3 bases are TGCGCCAGCAGCTTGGCCGCTAGCGGGGCCACCTACGAGCAGTACTTC. Protein sequence: CASSLAASGATYEQYF.

This clonotype was detected a few times. The CDR3 loop is CSVVETGANQPQHF. For the CDR3, the DNA is TGCAGCGTTGTGGAGACAGGGGCTAATCAGCCCCAGCATTTT. The J gene is TRBJ1-5, the V gene TRBV29-1; TRBD1 matches 8 bases. The CDR3 sequence is 14 residues long. Germline V gene data show CDR1 as SQVTM and CDR2 as ANQGSEA. With V trimmed by 4 bases and J by 4 bases, 6 bases remained unmatched.

This clonotype was seen many times. This CDR3 reads CASRYSRDLEKLFF. CDR3 nucleotides: TGTGCCAGCAGATACTCGAGGGATCTTGAAAAACTGTTTTTT. The chain combines TRBV2 with TRBJ1-4; D ambiguous. This CDR3 is 14 amino acids long. V lost 6 bases and J lost 7, with 15 bases in between. Germline V gene sequence: CDR1 SNHLY, CDR2 FYNNEI.

The V gene is TRBV10-3, the J gene TRBJ2-3; a possible D gene is TRBD2 (6 bases). The V and J ends lost 4 bases and 6 bases respectively, with 14 bases between them. The CDR3 is 14 residues long. Germline V lookup: CDR1 ENHRY, CDR2 SYGVKD. The CDR3 nucleotides are TGTGCCATCAGTGGGGACTCGCACGGGGATACGCAGTATTTT. It specifies CAISGDSHGDTQYF.

This clonotype has a count of ten or more. The gene calls are TRBV29-1 and TRBJ2-5; perhaps TRBD1 as D (5 bases). V shed 4 bases and J shed 5 bases, with 17 bases lying between them. The V gene's germline CDR1 is SQVTM and CDR2 ANQGSEA. CDR3 length: 14 amino acids. CDR3 sequence reads: CSVAGTGVRETQYF. For the CDR3, the DNA is TGCAGCGTTGCCGGAACAGGAGTTCGGGAGACCCAGTACTTC.

The chain carries TRBV9 and TRBJ2-7; D is unresolved. V was pared by 2 bases and J by 3 bases, with 15 bases between. Germline V CDR1 and CDR2: SGDLS, YYNGEE. This CDR3 spans 15 amino acids. The CDR3 reads CASSVNTGSLYEQYF. In DNA form, the CDR3 reads TGTGCCAGCAGCGTGAATACCGGGTCCCTCTACGAGCAGTACTTC.

This clonotype was seen repeatedly, ten times or more. J is TRBJ2-5 and V is TRBV29-1; TRBD1 aligns across 7 bases. The CDR3 is 13 residues long. J gave up 0 bases and V 7 bases, and 5 bases lay outside the gene matches. CDR1 is SQVTM, CDR2 ANQGSEA, per germline. The DNA for the CDR3 is TGCAGCGCAGAACAGGGGAACCAAGAGACCCAGTACTTC. Residues: CSAEQGNQETQYF.